This T cell receptor beta chain was sequenced for a study of blood T cell repertoires in COVID-19. About the study: Material from acute and convalescent COVID-19 was sourced from the United States, Italy and Spain. T cells, B-cell-depleted T cells, or PBMCs provided the cDNA or gDNA that served as material.

Original processing notes: From reference gene primer amplification, estimates of nucleated cell counts were derived. The method was immunoSEQ multiplex PCR; TCRdb's version includes in-frame clones alone and lacks a portion of them. V and J calls plus clone size are reproduced from that table; the DNA served to infer D and trimming. The data hold approximately 200,000 clones, with more than 75% observed a single time. The J segment lost 2 bases and the V segment lost 2 bases, leaving 3 bases of the junction unmatched. The CDR3 totals 15 residues. Germline CDR1 is MNHEY and CDR2 is SVGAGI. The receptor was isolated from a man in his sixties who had recovered from COVID-19. Material: peripheral blood. V is TRBV6-5 and J is TRBJ1-5; 7 nucleotides align to TRBD1. CDR3 residues: CASSYKGAGNQPQHF. CDR3 nucleotides: TGTGCCAGCAGTTACAAGGGGGCGGGCAATCAGCCCCAGCATTTT.